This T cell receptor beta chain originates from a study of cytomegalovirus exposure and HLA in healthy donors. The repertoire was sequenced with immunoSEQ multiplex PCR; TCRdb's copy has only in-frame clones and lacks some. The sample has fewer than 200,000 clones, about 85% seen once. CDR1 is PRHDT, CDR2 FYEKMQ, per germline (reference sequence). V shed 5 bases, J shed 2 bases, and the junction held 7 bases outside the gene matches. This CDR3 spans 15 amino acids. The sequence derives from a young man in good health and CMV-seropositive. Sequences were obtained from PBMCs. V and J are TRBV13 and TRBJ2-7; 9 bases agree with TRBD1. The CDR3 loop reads CASSPPDRGAYEQYF. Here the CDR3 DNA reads TGTGCCAGCAGCCCCCCGGACAGGGGCGCCTACGAGCAGTACTTC.